This TCR beta chain was obtained from a study of early T cells in non-severe SARS-CoV-2 infection. Study in general: It was bulk RNA from unsorted whole blood that was sequenced, and the chains were unpaired. Whole-study results and caveats: Anti-spike CD8 specificities were favored by VDJdb matching, whose results missed private and CD4 specificities.

This clonotype occurred many times. What it binds is not known. Individually, cDNA molecules had unique molecular identifiers attached to them. TCRdb ran MiXCR on the 5' RACE reads and lists one entry per CDR3 protein. Among 120,000 or so distinct CDR3 sequences listed, approximately 12% were seen once. The CDR3 consists of 15 residues. Trimming left V 5 bases short and J 6 bases short, with 19 bases between. CDR1 SGHVS and CDR2 FQNEAQ come from the germline V gene. The chain is built from TRBV7-8 and TRBJ1-1; possible D gene TRBD1, 6 bases. The specimen was whole blood, collected at baseline. This sequence was found in an adult who was a healthcare worker with PCR-confirmed SARS-CoV-2 infection or an uninfected control (not recorded which). The CDR3 region is CASSDPRGFNAEAFF. The CDR3 DNA reads TGTGCCAGCAGCGACCCCAGGGGCTTTAACGCTGAAGCTTTCTTT.